These 17 T cell receptor beta chains originate from one sample sequenced in a study of blood T cell repertoires in COVID-19. The assay was immunoSEQ multiplex PCR, and TCRdb's table has in-frame clones only and misses some. This table holds 50,000 to 80,000 clones, roughly 84% found once. Sample: peripheral blood. The source is an older woman with acute or convalescent COVID-19.

V and J are TRBV9 and TRBJ2-1, with 10 nucleotides matching TRBD1. Trimming at V came to 2 bases and at J to 4 bases, leaving 3 bases not matched to a gene. This CDR3 is 15 amino acids long. CDR1 is SGDLS and CDR2 is YYNGEE in the germline V gene. The CDR3 protein is CASSVGQGEYNEQFF. The CDR3 DNA reads as TGTGCCAGCAGCGTCGGACAGGGGGAATACAATGAGCAGTTCTTC.

The CDR3 spells CASSADSRCSYNSPLHF. For the CDR3, the DNA is TGTGCCAGCAGCGCCGACAGTCGCTGCTCCTATAATTCACCCCTCCACTTT. This chain joins TRBV21-1 and TRBJ1-6; no DNA check was done on the table's D call, TRBD1. TRBV21-1 is a known pseudogene. This CDR3 is 17 amino acids long.

This clone was found a few times. Written as DNA, the CDR3 is TGTGCCAGCAGCTCACGTAGCGGGGGGCCATTCTCCTACGAGCAGTACTTC. It is translated as CASSSRSGGPFSYEQYF. This chain joins TRBV11-2 and TRBJ2-7; TRBD2 matches 10 bases. Germline assignment: CDR1 SGHAT and CDR2 FQNNGV. The CDR3 totals 17 residues. The ends lost 4 bases at V and 0 bases at J; junction bases unmatched: 9.

The chain combines TRBV6-5 with TRBJ1-5; 9 nucleotides line up with TRBD1. The germline V gene encodes CDR1 MNHEY and CDR2 SVGAGI. V lost 6 bases, J lost 7 bases, and 10 bases stayed unmatched. The CDR3 runs to 15 residues. CDR3 DNA: TGTGCCAGCAGACCCACCGGGACAGGGTACCAGCCCCAGCATTTT. Translated, it gives CASRPTGTGYQPQHF.

The rearrangement joins TRBV7-2 to TRBJ1-3; D gene ambiguous. The germline gives CDR1 SGHTA, CDR2 FQGNSA. V dropped 5 bases and J dropped 4 bases, with 12 bases sitting between them. This CDR3 contains 14 residues. The CDR3 is CASSLGGNGNTIYF. DNA of the CDR3: TGTGCCAGCAGCCTAGGAGGGAACGGAAACACCATATATTTT.

V is TRBV27 and J is TRBJ1-2, with a possible D match to TRBD1 (6 bases). Deletions cut 5 bases from V and 5 bases from J, with 18 bases between. CDR3 length equals 15 residues. CDR1 and CDR2 (germline): MNHEY, SMNVEV (reference sequence). CDR3 in amino acids: CASSPEGGGLYGYTF. In DNA, the CDR3 is TGTGCCAGCAGTCCTGAGGGGGGGGGCCTATATGGCTACACCTTC.

The chain couples TRBV3-1 (or the pseudogene TRBV3-2) to TRBJ1-5; D unclear. Germline CDR1 reads LGHDT; CDR2 reads YNNKEL (reference sequence). With 5 bases removed from V and 5 bases from J, the gap between germline ends came to 13 bases. CDR3 size: 14 residues. Here the CDR3 DNA reads TGTGCCAGCAGCTATGGACGGCGGGATCAGCCCCAGCATTTT. Protein product: CASSYGRRDQPQHF.

J is TRBJ2-7 and V is TRBV5-1; the match to TRBD1 covers 9 bases. V trimming: 5 bases; J trimming: 1 base; junction bases outside the gene matches: 7. Germline CDR1 is SGHRS and CDR2 is YFSETQ. This CDR3 comprises 15 residues. The CDR3 DNA reads TGCGCCAGCAGGTCCTCGGGACAGGGATCCTACGAGCAGTACTTC. It codes for CASRSSGQGSYEQYF.

The chain recombines TRBV7-2 with TRBJ1-5; D is unclear. Germline values: CDR1 SGHTA, CDR2 FQGNSA. The V end lost 2 bases, the J end lost 0 bases, and 5 bases lay between the germline ends. This CDR3 comprises 14 residues. Here the CDR3 reads CASSLRGSNQPQHF. The CDR3 DNA follows: TGTGCCAGCAGCTTACGGGGTAGCAATCAGCCCCAGCATTTT.

The rearrangement uses TRBV19 and TRBJ2-1, with TRBD1 matching 8 bases. CDR3 length: 14 residues. The germline V gene has CDR1 LNHDA and CDR2 SQIVND (reference sequence). The ends lost 0 bases at V and 10 bases at J; junction bases unmatched: 5. The CDR3 DNA reads as TGTGCCAGTAGTATAGATCGCGGGGACAGGGAGCAGTTCTTC. It encodes CASSIDRGDREQFF.

This clone was picked up one time. This chain uses TRBV19 with TRBJ1-5, with TRBD1 matching over 7 bases. The CDR3 extends over 15 amino acids. The germline V gene has CDR1 LNHDA and CDR2 SQIVND (reference sequence). Trimming at V came to 1 base and at J to 2 bases, leaving 2 bases not matched to a gene. The chain's CDR3 is CASSIGTGGNQPQHF. In nucleotides, the CDR3 is TGTGCCAGTAGTATAGGTACAGGGGGCAATCAGCCCCAGCATTTT.

This clone was counted between two and nine times. The CDR3 protein is CASSQGFRTTRASTDTQYF. In DNA, the CDR3 is TGTGCCAGCAGCCAAGGGTTTAGGACTACAAGGGCTAGCACAGATACGCAGTATTTT. The V gene is TRBV4-2, the J gene TRBJ2-3, with a weak D call TRBD2 (6 bases). V lost 1 base, J lost 0 bases, and 20 bases lay in between. Germline values: CDR1 LGHNA, CDR2 YNFKEQ. The CDR3 is made up of 19 amino acids.

The chain employs TRBV5-1 and TRBJ2-7; 12 bases agree with TRBD2. After removal of 5 bases from V and 4 bases from J, the junction contained 7 bases not matched to a gene. The germline V gene has CDR1 SGHRS and CDR2 YFSETQ. The CDR3 consists of 15 residues. The CDR3 sequence is CASSPSGGAGYEQYF. CDR3 nucleotide sequence: TGCGCCAGCAGTCCTAGCGGGGGGGCTGGTTACGAGCAGTACTTC.

This clone has a single count. This chain joins TRBV9 and TRBJ2-1, with TRBD2 matching over 9 bases. Unmatched junction bases numbered 9, after V lost 0 bases and J lost 8 bases. CDR1 SGDLS and CDR2 YYNGEE come from the germline V gene. CDR3 length: 16 residues. The CDR3 DNA is TGTGCCAGCAGCGTAGTTCTGAGCGGGGGGCGTGATGAGCAGTTCTTC. Translation: CASSVVLSGGRDEQFF.

This chain uses TRBV6-1 with TRBJ2-7, with 8 nucleotides matching TRBD1. V gave up 1 base and J gave up 0 bases; unmatched junction bases: 5. The CDR3 runs to 16 residues. Germline values: CDR1 MNHNS, CDR2 SASEGT. The CDR3 DNA follows: TGTGCCAGCAGTGAAGGCCGAGGACAGGGCTCCTACGAGCAGTACTTC. Translation: CASSEGRGQGSYEQYF.

The chain carries TRBV19 and TRBJ1-5; tentatively, D is TRBD1 (5 bases). Trimming removed 4 bases at V and 6 bases at J, with 10 bases between. The CDR3 loop spans 13 amino acids. The germline V gene encodes CDR1 LNHDA and CDR2 SQIVND (reference sequence). As DNA, the CDR3 is TGTGCCAGTAGTACCCAGACAGCTCAGCCCCAGCATTTT. It is translated as CASSTQTAQPQHF.

The chain uses TRBV5-1 and TRBJ1-6; D may be TRBD1 (5 bases). The V and J ends lost 0 bases and 7 bases respectively, with 11 bases between them. Germline V gene data show CDR1 as SGHRS and CDR2 as YFSETQ. The CDR3 consists of 15 residues. CDR3 amino acids: CASSLAGGENSPLHF. CDR3 bases: TGCGCCAGCAGCTTGGCTGGGGGGGAGAATTCACCCCTCCACTTT.